This entry concerns a single T cell receptor (beta chain). The data belong to a study of blood T cell repertoires in COVID-19. Profiling relied on immunoSEQ multiplex PCR, and the TCRdb table lists in-frame clones only, not all of them. The data show about 160,000 clones, roughly 90% seen once. This sequence originates from a man over 45 with acute or convalescent COVID-19. Sample: peripheral blood.

The CDR3, as DNA: TGTGCCACCAGTGATTTCGCGGGGGAACGGTTCTTC. Translated, it gives CATSDFAGERFF. The chain combines TRBV24-1 with TRBJ2-1, with 7 bases aligning to TRBD2. The CDR3 is 12 amino acids. V shed 1 base, J shed 15 bases, and the junction held 5 bases outside the gene matches. CDR1 and CDR2 (germline): KGHDR, SFDVKD.